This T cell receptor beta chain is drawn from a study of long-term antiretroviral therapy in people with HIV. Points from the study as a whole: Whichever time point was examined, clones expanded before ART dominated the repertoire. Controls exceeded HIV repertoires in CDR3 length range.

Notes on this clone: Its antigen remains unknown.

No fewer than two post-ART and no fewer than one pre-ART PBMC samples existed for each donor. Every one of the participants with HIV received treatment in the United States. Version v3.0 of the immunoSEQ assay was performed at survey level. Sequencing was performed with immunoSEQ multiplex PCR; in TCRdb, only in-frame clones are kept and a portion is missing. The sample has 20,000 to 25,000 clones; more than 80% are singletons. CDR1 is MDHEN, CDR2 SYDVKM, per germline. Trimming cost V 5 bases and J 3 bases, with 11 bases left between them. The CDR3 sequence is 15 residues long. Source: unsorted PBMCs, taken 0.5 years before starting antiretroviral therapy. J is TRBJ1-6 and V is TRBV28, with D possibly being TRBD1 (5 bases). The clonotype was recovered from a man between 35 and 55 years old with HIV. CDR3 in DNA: TGTGCCAGCAGTCCTCGGCAGGGCTATAATTCACCCCTCCACTTT. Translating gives CASSPRQGYNSPLHF.